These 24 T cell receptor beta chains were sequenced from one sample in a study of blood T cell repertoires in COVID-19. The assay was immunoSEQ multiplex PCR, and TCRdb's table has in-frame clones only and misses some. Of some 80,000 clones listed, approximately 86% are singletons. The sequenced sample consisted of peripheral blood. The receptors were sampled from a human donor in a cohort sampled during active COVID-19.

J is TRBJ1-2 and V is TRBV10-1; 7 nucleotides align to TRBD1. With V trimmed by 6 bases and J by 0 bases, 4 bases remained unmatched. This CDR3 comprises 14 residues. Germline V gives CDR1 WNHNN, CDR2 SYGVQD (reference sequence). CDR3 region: CASRCQGANYGYTF. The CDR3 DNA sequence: TGCGCCAGCAGGTGTCAGGGGGCTAACTATGGCTACACCTTC.

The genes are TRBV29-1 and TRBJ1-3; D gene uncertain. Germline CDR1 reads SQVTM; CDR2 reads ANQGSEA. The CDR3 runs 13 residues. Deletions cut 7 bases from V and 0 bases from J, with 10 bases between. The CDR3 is CSGQVNSGNTIYF. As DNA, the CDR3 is TGCAGCGGGCAGGTTAACTCTGGAAACACCATATATTTT.

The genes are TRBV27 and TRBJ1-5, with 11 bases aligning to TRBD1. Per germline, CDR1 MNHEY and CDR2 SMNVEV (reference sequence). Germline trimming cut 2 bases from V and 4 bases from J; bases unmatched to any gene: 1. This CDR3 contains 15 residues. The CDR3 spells CASSLGQGANQPQHF. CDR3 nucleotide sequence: TGTGCCAGCAGTTTAGGACAGGGGGCGAATCAGCCCCAGCATTTT.

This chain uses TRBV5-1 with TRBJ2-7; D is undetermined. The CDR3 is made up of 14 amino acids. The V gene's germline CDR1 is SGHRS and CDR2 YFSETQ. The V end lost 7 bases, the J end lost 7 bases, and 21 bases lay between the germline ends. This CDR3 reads CASSTPDPPAEQYF. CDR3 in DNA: TGCGCCAGCTCGACTCCCGACCCCCCGGCGGAGCAGTACTTC.

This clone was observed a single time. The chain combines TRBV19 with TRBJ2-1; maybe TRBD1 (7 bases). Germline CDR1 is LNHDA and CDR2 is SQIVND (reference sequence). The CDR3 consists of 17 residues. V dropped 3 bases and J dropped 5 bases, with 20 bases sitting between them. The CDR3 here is CASSIFATGRNHNEQFF. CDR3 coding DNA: TGTGCCAGTAGTATTTTTGCGACAGGGAGGAACCACAATGAGCAGTTCTTC.

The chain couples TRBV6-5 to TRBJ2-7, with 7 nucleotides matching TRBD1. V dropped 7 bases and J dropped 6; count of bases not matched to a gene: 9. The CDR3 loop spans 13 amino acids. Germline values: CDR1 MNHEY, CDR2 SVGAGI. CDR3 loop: CASKTDRASEQYF. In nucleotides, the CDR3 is TGTGCCAGCAAGACTGACAGGGCCAGCGAGCAGTACTTC.

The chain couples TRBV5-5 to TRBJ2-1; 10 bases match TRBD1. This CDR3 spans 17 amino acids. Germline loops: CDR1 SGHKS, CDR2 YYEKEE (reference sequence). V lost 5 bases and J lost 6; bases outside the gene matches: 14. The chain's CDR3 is CASRVVGAGTGANEQFF. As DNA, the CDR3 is TGTGCCAGCAGGGTGGTCGGCGCGGGGACAGGGGCCAATGAGCAGTTCTTC.

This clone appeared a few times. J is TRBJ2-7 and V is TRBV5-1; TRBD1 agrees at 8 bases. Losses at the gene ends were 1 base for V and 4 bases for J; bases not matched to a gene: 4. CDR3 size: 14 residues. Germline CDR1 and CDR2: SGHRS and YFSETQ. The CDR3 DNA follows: TGCGCCAGCAGCTTGTCAGGGGGCGCGTACGAGCAGTACTTC. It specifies CASSLSGGAYEQYF.

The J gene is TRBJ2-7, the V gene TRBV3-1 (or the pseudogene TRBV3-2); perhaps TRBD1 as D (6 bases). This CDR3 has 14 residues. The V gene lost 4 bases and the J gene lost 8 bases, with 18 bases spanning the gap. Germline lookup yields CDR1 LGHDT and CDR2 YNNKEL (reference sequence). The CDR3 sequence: CASSLGQYSIQQYF. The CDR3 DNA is TGTGCCAGCAGCCTGGGACAATATAGTATTCAGCAGTACTTC.

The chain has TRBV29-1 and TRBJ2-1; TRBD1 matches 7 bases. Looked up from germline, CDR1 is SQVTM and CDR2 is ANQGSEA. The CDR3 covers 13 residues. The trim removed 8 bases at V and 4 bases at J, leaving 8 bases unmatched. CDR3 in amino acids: CSTRQGEYNEQFF. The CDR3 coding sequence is TGCAGCACAAGACAGGGCGAATACAATGAGCAGTTCTTC.

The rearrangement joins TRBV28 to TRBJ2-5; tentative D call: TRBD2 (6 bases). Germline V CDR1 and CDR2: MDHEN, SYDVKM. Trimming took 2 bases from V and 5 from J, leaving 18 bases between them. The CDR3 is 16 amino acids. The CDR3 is CASSLIRRGNRETQYF. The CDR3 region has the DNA TGTGCCAGCAGTTTAATCCGCCGGGGGAATAGGGAGACCCAGTACTTC. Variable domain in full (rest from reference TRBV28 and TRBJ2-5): DVKVTQSSRYLVKRTGEKVFLECVQDMDHENMFWYRQDPGLGLRLIYFSYDVKMKEKGDIPEGYSVSREKKERFSLILESASTNQTSMYLCASSLIRRGNRETQYFGPGTRLLVL.

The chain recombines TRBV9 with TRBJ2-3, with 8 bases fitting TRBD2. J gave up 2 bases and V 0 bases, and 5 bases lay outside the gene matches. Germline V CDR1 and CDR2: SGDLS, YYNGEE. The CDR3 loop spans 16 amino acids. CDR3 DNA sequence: TGTGCCAGCAGCGTAGAGGCGGGAGGTCCCACAGATACGCAGTATTTT. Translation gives CASSVEAGGPTDTQYF.

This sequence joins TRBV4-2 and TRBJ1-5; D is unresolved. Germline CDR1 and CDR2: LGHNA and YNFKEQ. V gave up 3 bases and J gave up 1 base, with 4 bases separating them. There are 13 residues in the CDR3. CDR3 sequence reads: CASSQGSNQPQHF. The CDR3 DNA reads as TGTGCCAGCAGCCAGGGCAGCAATCAGCCCCAGCATTTT.

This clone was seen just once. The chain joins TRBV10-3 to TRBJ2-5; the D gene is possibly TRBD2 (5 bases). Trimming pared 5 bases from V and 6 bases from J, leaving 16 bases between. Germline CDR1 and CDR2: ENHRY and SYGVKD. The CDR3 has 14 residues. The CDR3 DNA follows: TGTGCCATCAGTTATGAGGCGAGGGTCCAGACCCAGTACTTC. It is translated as CAISYEARVQTQYF.

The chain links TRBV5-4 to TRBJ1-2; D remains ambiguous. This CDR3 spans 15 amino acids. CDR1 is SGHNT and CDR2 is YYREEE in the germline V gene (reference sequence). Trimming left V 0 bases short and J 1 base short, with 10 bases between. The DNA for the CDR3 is TGTGCCAGCAGCTTGGGCAGAACAAATAACTATGGCTACACCTTC. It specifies CASSLGRTNNYGYTF.

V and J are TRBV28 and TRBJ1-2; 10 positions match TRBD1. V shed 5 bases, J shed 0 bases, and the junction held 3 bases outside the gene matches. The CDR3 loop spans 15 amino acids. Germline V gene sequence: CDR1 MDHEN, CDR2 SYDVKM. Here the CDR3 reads CASSDGTGANYGYTF. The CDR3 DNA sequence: TGTGCCAGCAGTGATGGGACAGGGGCTAACTATGGCTACACCTTC.

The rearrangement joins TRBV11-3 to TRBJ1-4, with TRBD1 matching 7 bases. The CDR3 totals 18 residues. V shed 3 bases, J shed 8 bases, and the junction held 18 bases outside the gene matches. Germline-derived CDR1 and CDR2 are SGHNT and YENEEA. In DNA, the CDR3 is TGTGCCAGCAGCTTTCCCCCCGGGACAGAGATTAGAAAGGAAAAACTGTTTTTT. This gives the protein CASSFPPGTEIRKEKLFF.

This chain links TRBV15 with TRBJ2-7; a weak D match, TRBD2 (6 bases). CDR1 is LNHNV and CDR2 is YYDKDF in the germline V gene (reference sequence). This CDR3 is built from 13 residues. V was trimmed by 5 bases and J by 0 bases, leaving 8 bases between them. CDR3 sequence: CATSLGSSYEQYF. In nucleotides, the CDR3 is TGTGCCACCAGCCTCGGGAGCTCCTACGAGCAGTACTTC.

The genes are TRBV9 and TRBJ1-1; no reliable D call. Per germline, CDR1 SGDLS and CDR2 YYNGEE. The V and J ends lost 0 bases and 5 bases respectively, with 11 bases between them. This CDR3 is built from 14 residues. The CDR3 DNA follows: TGTGCCAGCAGCGTAGGGTTTTACGGTACTGAAGCTTTCTTT. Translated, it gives CASSVGFYGTEAFF.

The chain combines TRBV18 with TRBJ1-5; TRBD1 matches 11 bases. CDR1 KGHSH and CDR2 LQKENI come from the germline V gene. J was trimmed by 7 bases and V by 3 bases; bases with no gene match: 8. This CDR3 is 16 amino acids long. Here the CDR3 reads CASSPDGTGGRQPQHF. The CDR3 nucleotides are TGTGCCAGCTCACCGGATGGGACAGGGGGGCGACAGCCCCAGCATTTT.

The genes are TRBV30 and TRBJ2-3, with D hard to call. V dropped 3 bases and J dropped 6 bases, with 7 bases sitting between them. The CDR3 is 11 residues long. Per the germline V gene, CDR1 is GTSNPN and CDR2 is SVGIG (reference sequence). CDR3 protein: CAWSPLDTQYF. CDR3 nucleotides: TGTGCCTGGAGCCCCTTGGATACGCAGTATTTT. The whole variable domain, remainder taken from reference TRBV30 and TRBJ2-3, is SQTIHQWPATLVQPVGSPLSLECTVEGTSNPNLYWYRQAAGRGLQLLFYSVGIGQISSEVPQNLSASRPQDRQFILSSKKLLLSDSGFYLCAWSPLDTQYFGPGTRLTVL.

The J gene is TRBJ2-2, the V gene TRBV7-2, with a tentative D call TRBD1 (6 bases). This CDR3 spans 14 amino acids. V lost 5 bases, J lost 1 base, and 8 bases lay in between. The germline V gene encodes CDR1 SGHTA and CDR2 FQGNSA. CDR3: CASSKQGNTGELFF. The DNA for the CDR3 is TGTGCCAGCAGCAAACAGGGGAACACCGGGGAGCTGTTTTTT.

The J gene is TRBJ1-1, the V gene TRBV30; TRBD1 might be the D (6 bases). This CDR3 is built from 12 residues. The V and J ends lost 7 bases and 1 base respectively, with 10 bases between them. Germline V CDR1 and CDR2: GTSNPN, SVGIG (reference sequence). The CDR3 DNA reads TGTGCCTCACAGGGTACGAACACTGAAGCTTTCTTT. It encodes CASQGTNTEAFF.

DNA for the CDR3: TGTGCCAGTAGTCCGGGACAGAACTCTGGAAACACCATATATTTT. Its protein product is CASSPGQNSGNTIYF. The gene calls are TRBV19 and TRBJ1-3; 7 bases align to TRBD1. There are 15 residues in the CDR3. V was clipped by 5 bases and J by 0 bases; unmatched bases: 4. From germline, CDR1 is LNHDA and CDR2 SQIVND (reference sequence).